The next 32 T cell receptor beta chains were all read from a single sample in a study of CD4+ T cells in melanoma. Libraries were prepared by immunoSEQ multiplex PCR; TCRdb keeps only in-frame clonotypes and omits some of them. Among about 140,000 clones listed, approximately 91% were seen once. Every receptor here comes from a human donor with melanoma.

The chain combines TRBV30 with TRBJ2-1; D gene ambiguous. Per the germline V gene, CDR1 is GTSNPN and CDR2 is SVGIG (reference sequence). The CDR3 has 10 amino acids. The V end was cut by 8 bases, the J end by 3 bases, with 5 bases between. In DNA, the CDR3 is TGTGCCGGATTCTACAATGAGCAGTTCTTC. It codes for CAGFYNEQFF.

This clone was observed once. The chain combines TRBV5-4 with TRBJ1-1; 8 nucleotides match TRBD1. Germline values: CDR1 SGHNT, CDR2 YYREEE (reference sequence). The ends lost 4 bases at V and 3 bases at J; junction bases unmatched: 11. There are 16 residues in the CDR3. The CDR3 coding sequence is TGTGCCAGCAGCCCCGGACAGGGCTATAGGGACACTGAAGCTTTCTTT. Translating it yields CASSPGQGYRDTEAFF.

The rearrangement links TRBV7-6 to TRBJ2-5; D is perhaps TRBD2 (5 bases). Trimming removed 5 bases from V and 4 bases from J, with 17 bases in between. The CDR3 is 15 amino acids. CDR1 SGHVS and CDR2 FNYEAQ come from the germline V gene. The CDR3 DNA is TGTGCCAGCAGCCCGACATCGGGAAGGGTAGAGACCCAGTACTTC. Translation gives CASSPTSGRVETQYF.

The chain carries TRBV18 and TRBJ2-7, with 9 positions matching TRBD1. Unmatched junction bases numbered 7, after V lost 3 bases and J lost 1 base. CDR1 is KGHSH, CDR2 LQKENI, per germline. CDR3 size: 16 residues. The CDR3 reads CASSPALDRGSYEQYF. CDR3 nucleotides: TGTGCCAGCTCACCCGCTTTGGACAGGGGTTCCTACGAGCAGTACTTC.

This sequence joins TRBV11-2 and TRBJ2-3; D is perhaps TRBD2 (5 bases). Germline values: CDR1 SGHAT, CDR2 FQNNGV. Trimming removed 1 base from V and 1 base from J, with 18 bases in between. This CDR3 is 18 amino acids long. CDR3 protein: CASSLGRTTRTRTDTQYF. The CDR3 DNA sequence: TGTGCCAGCAGCTTAGGGAGGACGACCCGGACTCGCACAGATACGCAGTATTTT.

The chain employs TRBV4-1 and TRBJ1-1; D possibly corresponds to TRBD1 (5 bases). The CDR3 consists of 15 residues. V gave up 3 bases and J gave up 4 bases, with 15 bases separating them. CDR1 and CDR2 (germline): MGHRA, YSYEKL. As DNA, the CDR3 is TGCGCCAGCAGCCAGGGAGGGACTATCGCCACTGAAGCTTTCTTT. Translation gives CASSQGGTIATEAFF.

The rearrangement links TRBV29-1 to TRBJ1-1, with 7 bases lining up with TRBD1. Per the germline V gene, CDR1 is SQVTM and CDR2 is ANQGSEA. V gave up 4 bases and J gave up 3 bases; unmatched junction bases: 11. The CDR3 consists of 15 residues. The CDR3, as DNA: TGCAGCGTTGGAGGGACAGATGGGGCCTACACTGAAGCTTTCTTT. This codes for CSVGGTDGAYTEAFF.

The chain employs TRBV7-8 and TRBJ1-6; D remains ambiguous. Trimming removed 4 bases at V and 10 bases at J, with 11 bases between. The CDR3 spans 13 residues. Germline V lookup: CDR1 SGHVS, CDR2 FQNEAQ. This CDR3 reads CASSWREGSPLHF. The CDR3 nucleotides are TGTGCCAGCAGCTGGCGGGAGGGCTCACCCCTCCACTTT.

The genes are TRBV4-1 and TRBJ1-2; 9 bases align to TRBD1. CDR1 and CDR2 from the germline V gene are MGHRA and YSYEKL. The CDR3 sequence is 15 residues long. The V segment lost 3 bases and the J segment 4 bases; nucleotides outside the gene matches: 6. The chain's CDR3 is CASSQPTGGFYGYTF. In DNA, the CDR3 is TGCGCCAGCAGCCAGCCGACAGGGGGGTTCTATGGCTACACCTTC.

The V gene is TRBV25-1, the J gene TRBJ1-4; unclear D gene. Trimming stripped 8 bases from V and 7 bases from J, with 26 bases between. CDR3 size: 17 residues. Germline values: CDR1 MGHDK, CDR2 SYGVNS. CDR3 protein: CASSYLGGGGVTEKLFF. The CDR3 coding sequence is TGTGCCAGCTCCTACCTAGGAGGAGGAGGCGTAACTGAAAAACTGTTTTTT.

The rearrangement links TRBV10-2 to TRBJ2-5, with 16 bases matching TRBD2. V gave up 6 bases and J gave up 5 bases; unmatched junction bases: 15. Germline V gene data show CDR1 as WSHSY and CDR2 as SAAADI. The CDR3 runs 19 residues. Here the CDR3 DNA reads TGCGCCAGCAGCTCCTGGACGCCAGGGACTAGCGGGGGGGCGGAGACCCAGTACTTC. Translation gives CASSSWTPGTSGGAETQYF.

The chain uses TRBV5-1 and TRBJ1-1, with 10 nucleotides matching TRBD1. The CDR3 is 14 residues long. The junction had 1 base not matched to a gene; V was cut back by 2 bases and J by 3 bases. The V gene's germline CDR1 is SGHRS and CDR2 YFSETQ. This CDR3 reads CASSFGTGDTEAFF. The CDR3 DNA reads TGCGCCAGCAGCTTCGGGACAGGGGACACTGAAGCTTTCTTT.

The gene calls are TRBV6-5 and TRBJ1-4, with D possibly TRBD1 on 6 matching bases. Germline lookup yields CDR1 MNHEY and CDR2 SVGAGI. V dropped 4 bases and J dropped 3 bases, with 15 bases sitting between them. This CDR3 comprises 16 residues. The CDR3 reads CASSLQGISANEKLFF. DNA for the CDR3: TGTGCCAGCAGTTTGCAGGGGATTTCGGCTAATGAAAAACTGTTTTTT.

The CDR3 DNA reads as TGTGCCAGCAGCTTCGGACTAGCGGGAGCGAACACCGGGGAGCTGTTTTTT. Amino acid sequence: CASSFGLAGANTGELFF. V usage is TRBV9 and J usage is TRBJ2-2, with 13 bases that match TRBD2. The germline V gene has CDR1 SGDLS and CDR2 YYNGEE. This CDR3 spans 17 amino acids. After removal of 4 bases from V and 0 bases from J, the junction contained 3 bases not matched to a gene.

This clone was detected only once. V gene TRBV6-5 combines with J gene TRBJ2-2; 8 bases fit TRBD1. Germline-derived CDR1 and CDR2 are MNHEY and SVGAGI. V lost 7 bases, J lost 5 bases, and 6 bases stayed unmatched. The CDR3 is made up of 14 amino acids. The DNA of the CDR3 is TGTGCCAGCACGCGGACAGGGAGTACCGGGGAGCTGTTTTTT. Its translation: CASTRTGSTGELFF.

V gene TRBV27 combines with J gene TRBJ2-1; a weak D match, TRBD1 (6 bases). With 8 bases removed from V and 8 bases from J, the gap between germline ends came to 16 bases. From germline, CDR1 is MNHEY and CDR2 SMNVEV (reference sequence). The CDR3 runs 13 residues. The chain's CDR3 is CASRGYRAHEQFF. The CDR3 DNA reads TGTGCCAGCCGTGGTTACAGGGCTCATGAGCAGTTCTTC.

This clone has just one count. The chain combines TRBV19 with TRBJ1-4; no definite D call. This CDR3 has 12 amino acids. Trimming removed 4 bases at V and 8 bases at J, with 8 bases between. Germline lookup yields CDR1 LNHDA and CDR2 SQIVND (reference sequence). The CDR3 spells CASSTYAEKLFF. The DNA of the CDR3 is TGTGCCAGTAGTACGTACGCGGAAAAACTGTTTTTT.

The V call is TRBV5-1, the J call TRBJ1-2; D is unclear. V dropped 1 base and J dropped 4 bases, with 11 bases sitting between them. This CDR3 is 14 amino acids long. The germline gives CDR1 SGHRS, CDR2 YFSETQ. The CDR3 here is CASSLRGNGYGYTF. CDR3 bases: TGCGCCAGCAGCTTGCGAGGGAACGGCTATGGCTACACCTTC.

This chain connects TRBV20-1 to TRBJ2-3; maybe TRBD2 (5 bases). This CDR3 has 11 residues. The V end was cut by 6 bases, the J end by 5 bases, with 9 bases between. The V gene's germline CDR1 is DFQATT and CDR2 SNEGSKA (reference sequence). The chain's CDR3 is CSAEEVDTQYF. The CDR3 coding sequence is TGCAGTGCCGAGGAGGTAGATACGCAGTATTTT.

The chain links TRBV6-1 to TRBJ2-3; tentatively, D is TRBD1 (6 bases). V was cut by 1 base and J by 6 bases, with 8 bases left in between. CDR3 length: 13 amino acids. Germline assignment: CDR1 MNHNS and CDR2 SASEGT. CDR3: CASSEVRGDTQYF. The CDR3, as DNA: TGTGCCAGCAGTGAAGTGAGGGGGGATACGCAGTATTTT.

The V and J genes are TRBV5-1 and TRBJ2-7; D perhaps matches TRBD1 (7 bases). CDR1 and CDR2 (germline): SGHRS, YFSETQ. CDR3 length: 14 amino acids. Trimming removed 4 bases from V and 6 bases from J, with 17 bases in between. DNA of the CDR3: TGCGCCAGCAGCCCGCAGGGGGGTGTAGGCGAGCAGTACTTC. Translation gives CASSPQGGVGEQYF.

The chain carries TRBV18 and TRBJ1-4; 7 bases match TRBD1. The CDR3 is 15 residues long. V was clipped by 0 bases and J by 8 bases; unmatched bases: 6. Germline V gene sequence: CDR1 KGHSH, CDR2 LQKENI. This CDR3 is CASSPPGQRREKLFF. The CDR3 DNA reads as TGTGCCAGCTCACCACCGGGACAGCGAAGGGAAAAACTGTTTTTT.

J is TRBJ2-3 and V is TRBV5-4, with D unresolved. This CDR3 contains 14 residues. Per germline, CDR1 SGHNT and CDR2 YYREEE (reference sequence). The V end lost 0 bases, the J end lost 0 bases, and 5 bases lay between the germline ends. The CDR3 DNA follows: TGTGCCAGCAGCTTGGCCGGTAGCACAGATACGCAGTATTTT. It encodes CASSLAGSTDTQYF.

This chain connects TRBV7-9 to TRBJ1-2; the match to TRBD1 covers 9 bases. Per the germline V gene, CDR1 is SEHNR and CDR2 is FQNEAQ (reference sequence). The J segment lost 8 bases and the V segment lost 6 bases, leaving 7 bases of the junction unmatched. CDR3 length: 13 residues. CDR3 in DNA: TGTGCCAGCAGGGAGGGACAGGGCATGGGCTACACCTTC. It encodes CASREGQGMGYTF.

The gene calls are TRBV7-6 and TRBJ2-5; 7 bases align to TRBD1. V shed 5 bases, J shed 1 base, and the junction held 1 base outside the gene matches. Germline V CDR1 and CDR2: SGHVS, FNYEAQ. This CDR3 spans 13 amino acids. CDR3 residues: CASSRDSQETQYF. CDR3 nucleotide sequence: TGTGCCAGCAGCCGGGACAGCCAAGAGACCCAGTACTTC.

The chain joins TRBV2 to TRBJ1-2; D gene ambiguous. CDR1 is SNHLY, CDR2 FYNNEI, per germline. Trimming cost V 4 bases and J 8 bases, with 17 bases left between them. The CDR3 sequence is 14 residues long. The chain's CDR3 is CASSVSEIVIGYTF. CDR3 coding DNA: TGTGCCAGCAGTGTGTCAGAGATAGTTATAGGCTACACCTTC.

For the CDR3, the DNA is TGTGCCAGCAGCTTAAAACTACAGGGTACCGGGGAGCTGTTTTTT. This translates into CASSLKLQGTGELFF. The chain links TRBV7-3 to TRBJ2-2, with D perhaps TRBD1 (6 bases). V was cut by 1 base and J by 5 bases, with 11 bases left in between. CDR1 and CDR2 from the germline V gene are SGHTA and FQGTGA. This CDR3 is 15 amino acids long.

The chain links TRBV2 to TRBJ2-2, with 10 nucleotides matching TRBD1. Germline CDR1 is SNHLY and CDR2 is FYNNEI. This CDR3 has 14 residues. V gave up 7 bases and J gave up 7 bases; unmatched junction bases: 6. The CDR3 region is CASTGDRGGGELFF. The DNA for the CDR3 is TGTGCCAGCACGGGGGACAGGGGAGGCGGGGAGCTGTTTTTT.

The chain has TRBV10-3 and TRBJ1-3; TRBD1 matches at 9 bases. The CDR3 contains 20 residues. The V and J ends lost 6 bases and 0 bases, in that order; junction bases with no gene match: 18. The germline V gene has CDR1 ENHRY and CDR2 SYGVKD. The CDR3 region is CAIRPRDRDLIASSGNTIYF. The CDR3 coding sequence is TGTGCCATCAGACCCCGGGACAGGGATCTCATCGCATCCTCTGGAAACACCATATATTTT.

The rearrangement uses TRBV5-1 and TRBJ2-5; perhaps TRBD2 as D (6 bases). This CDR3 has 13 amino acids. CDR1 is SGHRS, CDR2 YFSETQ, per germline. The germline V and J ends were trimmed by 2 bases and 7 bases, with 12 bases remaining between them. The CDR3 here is CASSLGMEGTQYF. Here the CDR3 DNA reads TGCGCCAGCAGCTTAGGCATGGAGGGGACCCAGTACTTC.

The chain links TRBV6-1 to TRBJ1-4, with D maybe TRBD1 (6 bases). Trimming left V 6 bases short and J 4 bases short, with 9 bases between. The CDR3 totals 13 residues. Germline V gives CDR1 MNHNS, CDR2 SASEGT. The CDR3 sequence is CASRIGGNEKLFF. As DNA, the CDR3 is TGTGCCAGCAGGATAGGGGGTAATGAAAAACTGTTTTTT.

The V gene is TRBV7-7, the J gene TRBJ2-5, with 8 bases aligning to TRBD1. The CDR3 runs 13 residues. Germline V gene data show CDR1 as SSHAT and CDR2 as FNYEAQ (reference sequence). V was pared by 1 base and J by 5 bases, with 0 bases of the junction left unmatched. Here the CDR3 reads CASSLGQGETQYF. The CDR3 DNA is TGTGCCAGCAGCTTAGGACAGGGGGAGACCCAGTACTTC.